This T cell receptor beta chain was captured by sequencing in a study of beta chain features in type 1 diabetes. Study background: Sorted cells from all samples, numbering about 100,000,000, were examined. Study-wide results and caveats: Shortening that was moderate but significant affected the TCRB CDR3s of Type 1 diabetes patients in all four CD4+ subsets.

Reverse transcription of all isolated RNA meant that expressed TCRB transcripts were sequenced. Profiled with immunoSEQ multiplex PCR; TCRdb holds only in-frame clones, not every one. This sample has 600,000 to 700,000 clones; 9.5% to 15% occur once, and the top ten carry approximately 0.11%. All of the sorted populations showed purity greater than 98%. Note on this clone: What it binds is not known.

Germline V gene sequence: CDR1 LNHDA, CDR2 SQIVND (reference sequence). This CDR3 region has 14 residues. Germline trimming cut 10 bases from V and 4 bases from J; bases unmatched to any gene: 8. Source material: naive CD4+ T cells from blood. The V and J genes are TRBV19 and TRBJ2-3, with 10 positions matching TRBD1. This receptor was identified in a man aged 25-45 years with type 1 diabetes. The chain's CDR3 is CATIDRGRPDTQYF. CDR3 nucleotides: TGTGCCACCATAGACAGGGGGCGCCCAGATACGCAGTATTTT.